Given below is one T cell receptor beta chain in context. This specimen belongs to a study of T cells in Graves' hyperthyroidism and ophthalmopathy. This CDR3 is 14 amino acids long. The V end was cut by 9 bases, the J end by 2 bases, with 16 bases between. Looked up from germline, CDR1 is LNHDA and CDR2 is SQIVND (reference sequence). RNA transcripts yielded amplified TCR beta CDR3 regions. In the first-round RT-PCR of the TCR CDR3, the HTBI primer set was used. TCRdb re-derived calls from the multiplex PCR reads in MiXCR, one entry per CDR3 protein. This table holds around 610,000 distinct CDR3 sequences, roughly 14% found once.

This TCR came from a middle-aged woman with Graves' ophthalmopathy. The chain joins TRBV19 to TRBJ1-1, with a weak D call TRBD1 (6 bases). Sequences were obtained from blood. The CDR3 sequence is CASRQETSNTEAFF. The CDR3 DNA sequence: TGTGCCAGCAGACAGGAGACCTCCAACACTGAAGCTTTCTTT.